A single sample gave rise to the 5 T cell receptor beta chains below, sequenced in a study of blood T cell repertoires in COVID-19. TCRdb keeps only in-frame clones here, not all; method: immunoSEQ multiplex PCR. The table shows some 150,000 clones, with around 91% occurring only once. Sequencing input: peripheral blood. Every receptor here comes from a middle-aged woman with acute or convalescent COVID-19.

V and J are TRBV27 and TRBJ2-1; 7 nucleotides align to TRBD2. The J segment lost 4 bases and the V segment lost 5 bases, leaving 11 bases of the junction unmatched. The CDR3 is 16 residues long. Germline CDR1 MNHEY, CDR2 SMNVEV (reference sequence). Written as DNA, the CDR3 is TGTGCCAGCAGTCTCCAAGCGGGAAGTTTTTACAATGAGCAGTTCTTC. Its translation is CASSLQAGSFYNEQFF.

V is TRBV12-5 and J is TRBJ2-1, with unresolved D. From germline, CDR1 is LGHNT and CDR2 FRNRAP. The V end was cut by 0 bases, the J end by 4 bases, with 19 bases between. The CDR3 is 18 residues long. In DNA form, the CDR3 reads TGTGCTAGTGGTTTGGTTTGGAGTACCCTGGGTGGGTACAATGAGCAGTTCTTC. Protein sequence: CASGLVWSTLGGYNEQFF.

The chain's CDR3 is CASSYSTSGSDEQYF. As DNA, the CDR3 is TGTGCCAGCAGTTACTCGACTAGCGGGAGTGACGAGCAGTACTTC. The chain is built from TRBV6-5 and TRBJ2-7, with 12 bases identical to TRBD2. Germline V CDR1 and CDR2: MNHEY, SVGAGI. V shed 0 bases and J 5 bases; nucleotides not matched to a gene: 2. This CDR3 has 15 amino acids.

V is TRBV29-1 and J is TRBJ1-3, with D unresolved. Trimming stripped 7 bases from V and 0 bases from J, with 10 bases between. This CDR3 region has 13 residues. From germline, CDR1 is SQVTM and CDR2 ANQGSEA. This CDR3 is CSAQQSSGNTIYF. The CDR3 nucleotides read TGCAGCGCTCAACAGTCCTCTGGAAACACCATATATTTT.

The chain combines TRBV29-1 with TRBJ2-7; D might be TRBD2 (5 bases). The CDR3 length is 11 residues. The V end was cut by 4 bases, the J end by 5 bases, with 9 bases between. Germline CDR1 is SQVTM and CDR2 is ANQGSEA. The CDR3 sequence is CSVGYGDEQYF. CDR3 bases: TGCAGCGTTGGATACGGGGACGAGCAGTACTTC.